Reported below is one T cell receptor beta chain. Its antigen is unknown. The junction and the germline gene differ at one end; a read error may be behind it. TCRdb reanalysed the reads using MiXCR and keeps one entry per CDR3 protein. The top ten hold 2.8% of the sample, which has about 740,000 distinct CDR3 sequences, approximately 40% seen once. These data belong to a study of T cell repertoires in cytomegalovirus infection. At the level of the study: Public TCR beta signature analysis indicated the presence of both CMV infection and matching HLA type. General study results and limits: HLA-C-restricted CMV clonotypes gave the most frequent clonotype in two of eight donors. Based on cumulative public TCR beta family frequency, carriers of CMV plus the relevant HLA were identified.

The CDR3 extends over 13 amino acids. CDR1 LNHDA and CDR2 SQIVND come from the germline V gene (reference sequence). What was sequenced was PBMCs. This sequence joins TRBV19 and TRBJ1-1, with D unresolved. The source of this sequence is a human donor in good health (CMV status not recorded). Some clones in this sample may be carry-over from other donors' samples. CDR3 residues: CASINTLNTEASF. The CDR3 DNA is TGTGCCAGTATCAACACCCTGAACACTGAAGCTTCCTTT.